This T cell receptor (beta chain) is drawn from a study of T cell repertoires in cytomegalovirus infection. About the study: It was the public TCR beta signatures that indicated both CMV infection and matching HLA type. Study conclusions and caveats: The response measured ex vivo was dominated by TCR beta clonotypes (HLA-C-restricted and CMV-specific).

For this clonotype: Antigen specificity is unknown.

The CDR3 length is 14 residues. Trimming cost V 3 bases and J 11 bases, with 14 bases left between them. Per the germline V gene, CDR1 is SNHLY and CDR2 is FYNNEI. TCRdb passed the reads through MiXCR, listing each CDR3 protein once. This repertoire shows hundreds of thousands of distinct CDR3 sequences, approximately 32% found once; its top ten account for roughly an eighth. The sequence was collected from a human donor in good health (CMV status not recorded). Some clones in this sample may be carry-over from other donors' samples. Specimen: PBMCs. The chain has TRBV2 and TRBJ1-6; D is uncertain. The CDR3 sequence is CASSDRAAWAPLHF. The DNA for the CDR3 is TGTGCCAGCAGTGATCGGGCCGCATGGGCACCCCTCCACTTT.